The clone carrying this T cell receptor (beta chain) has only a few counts. The antigen is undetermined. The data belong to a study of human T cells and chemical hapten exposure. Study-level background: TCR yields per sample varied, mainly owing to small pooled library volume differences. Study findings and constraints: Those TCRs sitting above 1 in 1000 frequency stayed the same with DPC sensitization.

In the library, unique molecular identifiers were attached to individual cDNA molecules. From the RACE reads, TCRdb called clonotypes with MiXCR, one entry per CDR3 protein. The sample has about 190,000 distinct CDR3 sequences; more than 20% are singletons. This CDR3 has 13 residues. J gave up 10 bases and V 4 bases, and 7 bases lay outside the gene matches. The V gene's germline CDR1 is GTSNPN and CDR2 SVGIG (reference sequence). The time point is: patch test 3, about 24 weeks after DPC sensitization. Regarding treatment: therapeutic diphenylcyclopropenone sensitization with weekly scalp DPC. Before extraction, the whole blood was not fractionated, and total RNA was taken from it.

J is TRBJ1-6 and V is TRBV30; 7 positions match TRBD1. The input for sequencing was whole blood, taken in connection with sensitization to the hapten diphenylcyclopropenone (DPC). The sequence came from a woman aged 40-49 years with alopecia areata. Some clones in this sample may be carry-over from other donors' samples. The CDR3 DNA reads TGTGCCTGGATGACAGGGCCTGGATCACCCCTCCACTTT. As protein: CAWMTGPGSPLHF.